Following are 24 T cell receptor beta chains from one sample sequenced in a study of graft-versus-host responses after intestinal transplantation. Assay used: immunoSEQ multiplex PCR; TCRdb lists only in-frame clones, some missing. The sample records 90,000 or so clones, approximately 78% being singletons. These receptors are not linked to any known antigen. The sequencing used unstimulated CD4+ T cells sorted from spleen or lymph node cells, collected before intestinal transplant. The source is a human donor who received an intestinal transplant.

The chain combines TRBV27 with TRBJ1-6; D is possibly TRBD1 (6 bases). Trimming stripped 3 bases from V and 6 bases from J, with 12 bases between. The CDR3 length is 15 residues. Per germline, CDR1 MNHEY and CDR2 SMNVEV (reference sequence). DNA of the CDR3: TGTGCCAGCAGTTTCACACAGGGAGTTAATTCACCCCTCCACTTT. It codes for CASSFTQGVNSPLHF.

V and J are TRBV18 and TRBJ1-2; no clear D. Trimming removed 3 bases at V and 6 bases at J, with 11 bases between. CDR3 length: 13 residues. Germline assignment: CDR1 KGHSH and CDR2 LQKENI. This CDR3 reads CASSPRGLDGYTF. The CDR3 nucleotides are TGTGCCAGCTCACCCCGGGGATTGGATGGCTACACCTTC.

The chain carries TRBV2 and TRBJ1-5, with D tentatively TRBD1 (5 bases). The CDR3 contains 13 residues. CDR1 is SNHLY and CDR2 is FYNNEI in the germline V gene. Trimming pared 7 bases from V and 4 bases from J, leaving 11 bases between. This CDR3 is CASTTDLNQPQHF. The CDR3 DNA follows: TGTGCCAGCACGACAGATTTGAATCAGCCCCAGCATTTT.

The CDR3 DNA follows: TGTGCCAGCAGCTCCGGCGGGAGTTTTGAGCAGTTCTTC. Amino acid sequence: CASSSGGSFEQFF. V usage is TRBV7-3 and J usage is TRBJ2-1; 7 nucleotides align to TRBD2. This CDR3 is 13 amino acids long. Germline loops: CDR1 SGHTA, CDR2 FQGTGA. V lost 4 bases, J lost 9 bases, and 6 bases stayed unmatched.

V and J are TRBV7-6 and TRBJ2-6; 7 positions agree with TRBD1. CDR3 size: 16 residues. Germline V gives CDR1 SGHVS, CDR2 FNYEAQ. V lost 3 bases, J lost 4 bases, and 6 bases stayed unmatched. The CDR3 DNA follows: TGTGCCAGCAGCTTCTGGACAGGCTCCGGGGCCAACGTCCTGACTTTC. Amino acids: CASSFWTGSGANVLTF.

The V call is TRBV19, the J call TRBJ2-6; a possible D gene is TRBD2 (6 bases). This CDR3 is built from 16 residues. Trimming stripped 7 bases from V and 0 bases from J, with 13 bases between. From germline, CDR1 is LNHDA and CDR2 SQIVND (reference sequence). In DNA, the CDR3 is TGTGCCAGTACAACATGGAGGGACTCTGGGGCCAACGTCCTGACTTTC. Translation: CASTTWRDSGANVLTF.

V gene TRBV7-2 combines with J gene TRBJ2-1; possibly TRBD1 for D (7 bases). Germline CDR1 SGHTA, CDR2 FQGNSA. CDR3 length: 13 amino acids. Trimming removed 3 bases from V and 8 bases from J, with 11 bases in between. The CDR3 nucleotides read TGTGCCAGCAGCTTTTCAGGGGGGCATGAGCAGTTCTTC. The encoded protein is CASSFSGGHEQFF.

The CDR3 region is CASSRGSDAATNEKLFF. The CDR3 DNA is TGTGCCAGCAGCCGGGGATCAGACGCTGCAACTAATGAAAAACTGTTTTTT. The chain uses TRBV5-4 and TRBJ1-4; D call uncertain. CDR1 is SGHNT and CDR2 is YYREEE in the germline V gene (reference sequence). The CDR3 contains 17 residues. V lost 4 bases, J lost 0 bases, and 16 bases lay in between.

The V gene is TRBV5-1, the J gene TRBJ2-7, with D possibly being TRBD2 (6 bases). V dropped 3 bases and J dropped 4 bases, with 14 bases sitting between them. Per the germline V gene, CDR1 is SGHRS and CDR2 is YFSETQ. The CDR3 length is 14 residues. The CDR3 is CASSSGGERYEQYF. The CDR3 bases are TGCGCCAGCAGCTCGGGCGGGGAGAGGTACGAGCAGTACTTC.

The chain is built from TRBV15 and TRBJ1-5, with D hard to call. The CDR3 has 15 amino acids. V lost 0 bases and J lost 2, with 8 bases in between. Germline loops: CDR1 LNHNV, CDR2 YYDKDF (reference sequence). CDR3 residues: CATSREVQGNQPQHF. The DNA for the CDR3 is TGTGCCACCAGCAGAGAGGTCCAGGGCAATCAGCCCCAGCATTTT.

The V and J genes are TRBV11-1 and TRBJ2-3; possible D gene TRBD1, 6 bases. CDR3 length: 14 residues. CDR1 and CDR2 (germline): SGHAT, FQDESV (reference sequence). V was shortened by 1 base and J by 4 bases, with 9 bases between the two germline ends. CDR3 sequence (DNA): TGTGCCAGCAGCTTAGTGACAGGAGCAGATACGCAGTATTTT. Protein product: CASSLVTGADTQYF.

The CDR3 nucleotides are TGTGCCAGCAGCTTGACAAGCACAGATACGCAGTATTTT. Encoded protein: CASSLTSTDTQYF. The rearrangement joins TRBV5-5 to TRBJ2-3; no clear D. CDR3 size: 13 residues. Germline V gene sequence: CDR1 SGHKS, CDR2 YYEKEE (reference sequence). The V end was cut by 1 base, the J end by 0 bases, with 3 bases between.

In its sample, this clone was seen once. J is TRBJ2-5 and V is TRBV5-1; D is unclear. This CDR3 region has 13 residues. Germline V gene lookup returns CDR1 SGHRS and CDR2 YFSETQ. Trimming removed 4 bases at V and 5 bases at J, with 12 bases between. The CDR3 protein is CASSAWADETQYF. The CDR3 coding sequence is TGCGCCAGCAGCGCCTGGGCAGACGAGACCCAGTACTTC. Looking up the rest from reference TRBV5-1 and TRBJ2-5 gives the full variable domain: KAGVTQTPRYLIKTRGQQVTLSCSPISGHRSVSWYQQTPGQGLQFLFEYFSETQRNKGNFPGRFSGRQFSNSRSEMNVSTLELGDSALYLCASSAWADETQYFGPGTRLLVL.

This chain links TRBV6-6 with TRBJ1-1, with TRBD1 as a possible D gene (6 bases). Deletions cut 5 bases from V and 5 bases from J, with 15 bases between. The germline V gene has CDR1 MNHNY and CDR2 SVGAGI (reference sequence). This CDR3 is built from 14 residues. CDR3 bases: TGTGCCAGCAGTACTCCAGGGGTTAGGACTGAAGCTTTCTTT. Amino acid sequence: CASSTPGVRTEAFF.

The V gene is TRBV29-1, the J gene TRBJ2-3; no clear D gene. Germline values: CDR1 SQVTM, CDR2 ANQGSEA. The CDR3 covers 15 residues. The ends were cut back, 0 bases at V and 5 bases at J, with 15 bases in the middle. CDR3 in DNA: TGCAGCGTTGAAGACCGGGTAACCCGGGTAGATACGCAGTATTTT. As protein: CSVEDRVTRVDTQYF.

This clone was picked up many times. The chain couples TRBV2 to TRBJ1-6, with D perhaps matching TRBD1 (6 bases). V lost 1 base and J lost 7, with 8 bases in between. This CDR3 is built from 14 residues. Germline CDR1 and CDR2: SNHLY and FYNNEI. CDR3 DNA: TGTGCCAGCAGTGAAGTCGGACAGAATTCACCCCTCCACTTT. Translated, it gives CASSEVGQNSPLHF.

The chain recombines TRBV11-1 with TRBJ2-4; a weak D match, TRBD2 (6 bases). With 6 bases removed from V and 9 bases from J, the gap between germline ends came to 15 bases. Per the germline V gene, CDR1 is SGHAT and CDR2 is FQDESV (reference sequence). The CDR3 runs to 13 residues. In nucleotides, the CDR3 is TGTGCCAGCAGTTCCGGGACTTTAACCATTCAGTACTTC. Protein sequence: CASSSGTLTIQYF.

V usage is TRBV7-9 and J usage is TRBJ2-7; D uncertain. The CDR3 is 13 amino acids. The V gene's germline CDR1 is SEHNR and CDR2 FQNEAQ (reference sequence). With 4 bases removed from V and 3 bases from J, the gap between germline ends came to 10 bases. The CDR3 region is CASSSTHSYEQYF. The CDR3 DNA reads as TGTGCCAGCAGCTCAACCCACAGCTACGAGCAGTACTTC.

The gene calls are TRBV10-3 and TRBJ2-7, with 9 bases matching TRBD1. Germline loops: CDR1 ENHRY, CDR2 SYGVKD. V trimming: 0 bases; J trimming: 9 bases; junction bases outside the gene matches: 9. The CDR3 has 15 residues. The chain's CDR3 is CAISESGGQGRGQYF. DNA for the CDR3: TGTGCCATCAGTGAGTCCGGTGGACAGGGGAGAGGGCAGTACTTC.

This clone was recorded a few times. J is TRBJ2-1 and V is TRBV7-3, with TRBD2 matching over 9 bases. Losses at the gene ends were 0 bases for V and 6 bases for J; bases not matched to a gene: 6. The CDR3 has 16 amino acids. The germline V gene has CDR1 SGHTA and CDR2 FQGTGA. The CDR3 DNA reads as TGTGCCAGCAGCTTAACGTCATTAGCGGGAGTCAATGAGCAGTTCTTC. It codes for CASSLTSLAGVNEQFF. Using reference TRBV7-3 and TRBJ2-1 for the parts outside the CDR3, the full variable domain is GAGVSQTPSNKVTEKGKYVELRCDPISGHTALYWYRQSLGQGPEFLIYFQGTGAADDSGLPNDRFFAVRPEGSVSTLKIQRTERGDSAVYLCASSLTSLAGVNEQFFGPGTRLTVL.

This rearrangement joins TRBV29-1 to TRBJ2-2; D is unclear. Looked up from germline, CDR1 is SQVTM and CDR2 is ANQGSEA. Trimming removed 8 bases at V and 1 base at J, with 11 bases between. The CDR3 runs 13 residues. CDR3 bases: TGCAGCTTTGGAGTGCTGAACACCGGGGAGCTGTTTTTT. Its protein product is CSFGVLNTGELFF.

The CDR3 bases are TGTGCCATCAGTGAGTCAGTGCTTCAGGGCACTGAAGCTTTCTTT. This encodes CAISESVLQGTEAFF. The chain recombines TRBV10-3 with TRBJ1-1, with D possibly being TRBD1 (5 bases). Looked up from germline, CDR1 is ENHRY and CDR2 is SYGVKD. The CDR3 is 15 residues long. The V end was cut by 0 bases, the J end by 4 bases, with 12 bases between.

This clone was detected only once. Other nucleotide sequences in the sample specify the same CDR3. J is TRBJ2-1 and V is TRBV7-9; 10 bases match TRBD1. Trimming took 1 base from V and 0 from J; bases not matched to a gene: 0. Germline CDR1 is SEHNR and CDR2 is FQNEAQ (reference sequence). This CDR3 is built from 16 residues. CDR3 residues: CASSLGDRGSYNEQFF. DNA of the CDR3: TGTGCCAGCAGCTTAGGGGACAGGGGCTCCTACAATGAGCAGTTCTTC.

CDR3 in DNA: TGCGCCAGCAGCGATGATGGACAGGCCAGCCAGTACTTC. It codes for CASSDDGQASQYF. The chain joins TRBV5-1 to TRBJ2-7, with 7 bases fitting TRBD1. Per germline, CDR1 SGHRS and CDR2 YFSETQ. The CDR3 is made up of 13 amino acids. Trimming at V came to 4 bases and at J to 10 bases, leaving 11 bases not matched to a gene.